The clone carrying this TCR beta chain was observed a handful of times. The data are from a study of T-cell memory formation after mild COVID-19. Study information: For the most part, TCR clusters were specific to one donor.

The CDR3 length is 12 residues. In germline, CDR1 is MDHEN, CDR2 SYDVKM. Trimming took 4 bases from V and 7 from J, leaving 7 bases between them. The authors produced TCR alpha and TCR beta cDNA libraries with sample barcodes and UMIs by 5'RACE using constant-segment primers. MiXCR was run by TCRdb on the 5' RACE reads, yielding one entry per CDR3 protein. The sample lists more than 300,000 distinct CDR3 sequences, approximately 14% seen once, with about 21% in the top ten. Sequences were obtained from PBMCs or a T cell subset sorted from them (not recorded which). This receptor was obtained from a man in his late teens or twenties who had mild COVID-19 (a few samples of this study predate the infection). Cell type and time point are not known. The gene calls are TRBV28 and TRBJ2-2; D remains unclear. CDR3 sequence: CASSSSGGELFF. The CDR3 nucleotides read TGTGCCAGCAGTTCCTCCGGCGGGGAGCTGTTTTTT.